These 21 T cell receptor beta chains were sequenced from one sample in a study of cytomegalovirus exposure and HLA in healthy donors. PCR primers comprised 60 Vbeta and 13 Jbeta primers. TCRdb's table, derived via immunoSEQ multiplex PCR, lists solely in-frame clones and lacks some. The top ten hold 2% to 2.5% of the sample, which has 150,000 to 200,000 clones, 72% seen once. Input material: PBMCs. These receptors came from a human donor in good health.

In DNA form, the CDR3 reads TGTGCCAGCAGCCGTACTAACAGGGTATATAGAGGCTACACCTTC. Protein: CASSRTNRVYRGYTF. This chain joins TRBV27 and TRBJ1-2, with a tentative D call TRBD1 (6 bases). Per germline, CDR1 MNHEY and CDR2 SMNVEV (reference sequence). This CDR3 region has 15 residues. V dropped 6 bases and J dropped 8 bases, with 22 bases sitting between them.

The chain joins TRBV5-1 to TRBJ2-7; D is possibly TRBD2 (7 bases). Trimming removed 0 bases from V and 0 bases from J, with 10 bases in between. CDR1 and CDR2 (germline): SGHRS, YFSETQ. The CDR3 is 15 residues long. CDR3 coding DNA: TGCGCCAGCAGCTTGGAGGGGGGGTACTCCTACGAGCAGTACTTC. Its protein is CASSLEGGYSYEQYF.

This chain links TRBV4-1 with TRBJ2-1; 9 positions match TRBD2. This CDR3 has 16 residues. With V trimmed by 0 bases and J by 6 bases, 6 bases remained unmatched. The germline V gene has CDR1 MGHRA and CDR2 YSYEKL. This CDR3 reads CASSQERSGGPNEQFF. The CDR3 coding sequence is TGCGCCAGCAGCCAAGAGCGGAGCGGGGGGCCCAATGAGCAGTTCTTC.

The chain couples TRBV5-4 to TRBJ2-7; 8 bases align to TRBD2. Germline CDR1 SGHNT, CDR2 YYREEE (reference sequence). V trimming: 1 base; J trimming: 5 bases; junction bases outside the gene matches: 5. This CDR3 is built from 14 residues. CDR3 sequence (DNA): TGTGCCAGCAGCTTGATCGGACTAGCTAACGAGCAGTACTTC. As protein: CASSLIGLANEQYF.

The chain recombines TRBV7-3 with TRBJ2-6; perhaps TRBD2 as D (6 bases). CDR1 and CDR2 (germline): SGHTA, FQGTGA. V lost 4 bases and J lost 1, with 11 bases in between. This CDR3 contains 16 residues. The CDR3 DNA reads as TGTGCCAGCAGCTCATTGACTAGTTCTGGGGCCAACGTCCTGACTTTC. It specifies CASSSLTSSGANVLTF.

This chain links TRBV19 with TRBJ2-7, with 8 bases that match TRBD1. The CDR3 consists of 15 residues. The J segment lost 5 bases and the V segment lost 1 base, leaving 7 bases of the junction unmatched. CDR1 LNHDA and CDR2 SQIVND come from the germline V gene (reference sequence). CDR3 coding DNA: TGTGCCAGTAGTATAGGGGCAGGGGGCTTGGACGAGCAGTACTTC. This sequence encodes CASSIGAGGLDEQYF.

The CDR3 DNA reads TGTGCCAGCAGTTTAATGAGCGGGGGGGCCGGTGAGCAGTTCTTC. It encodes CASSLMSGGAGEQFF. This chain connects TRBV27 to TRBJ2-1; TRBD2 agrees at 10 bases. The CDR3 runs to 15 residues. Trimming at V came to 2 bases and at J to 9 bases, leaving 7 bases not matched to a gene. From germline, CDR1 is MNHEY and CDR2 SMNVEV (reference sequence).

This clone was recorded only once. CDR3 in amino acids: CASSLAGGGNQPQHF. The CDR3 DNA follows: TGCGCCAGCAGCTTAGCAGGGGGCGGGAATCAGCCCCAGCATTTT. The chain employs TRBV5-1 and TRBJ1-5, with 8 bases matching TRBD1. This CDR3 spans 15 amino acids. Germline V gives CDR1 SGHRS, CDR2 YFSETQ. The V segment lost 2 bases and the J segment 4 bases; nucleotides outside the gene matches: 5. Complete variable domain (other parts from reference TRBV5-1 and TRBJ1-5): KAGVTQTPRYLIKTRGQQVTLSCSPISGHRSVSWYQQTPGQGLQFLFEYFSETQRNKGNFPGRFSGRQFSNSRSEMNVSTLELGDSALYLCASSLAGGGNQPQHFGDGTRLSIL.

This clone has only one observation. The J gene is TRBJ1-2, the V gene TRBV5-1; D possibly corresponds to TRBD1 (5 bases). V gave up 2 bases and J gave up 2 bases, with 10 bases separating them. CDR1 SGHRS and CDR2 YFSETQ come from the germline V gene. The CDR3 length is 14 residues. The CDR3 DNA follows: TGCGCCAGCAGCTTCGGACACTTCAACTATGGCTACACCTTC. Translating gives CASSFGHFNYGYTF.

DNA of the CDR3: TGTGCCAGCAGCTTAGGAGTTCTAGAGACCCAGTACTTC. This gives the protein CASSLGVLETQYF. The rearrangement links TRBV5-4 to TRBJ2-5; D is unclear. Germline lookup yields CDR1 SGHNT and CDR2 YYREEE (reference sequence). The CDR3 runs 13 residues. V was shortened by 2 bases and J by 4 bases, with 9 bases between the two germline ends.

This clone came up once. The chain employs TRBV2 and TRBJ1-2; 9 nucleotides align to TRBD1. V shed 6 bases, J shed 8 bases, and the junction held 4 bases outside the gene matches. Germline V lookup: CDR1 SNHLY, CDR2 FYNNEI. This CDR3 has 12 residues. The CDR3 is CASRDRGYGYTF. Written as DNA, the CDR3 is TGTGCCAGCAGGGACAGGGGCTACGGCTACACCTTC.

The chain carries TRBV7-9 and TRBJ1-1; D gene uncertain. V lost 5 bases to trimming and J lost 5 bases, with 15 bases between them. This CDR3 contains 14 residues. Germline values: CDR1 SEHNR, CDR2 FQNEAQ (reference sequence). In DNA form, the CDR3 reads TGTGCCAGCAGCACCGACACGGGGAGGACTGAAGCTTTCTTT. Translated, it gives CASSTDTGRTEAFF.

Comment on this clone: This sample also contains other DNA sequences that code for the same CDR3. J is TRBJ1-1 and V is TRBV27, with a possible D match to TRBD1 (6 bases). V lost 5 bases and J 2 bases, leaving 12 bases between the germline ends. This CDR3 is built from 14 residues. The V gene's germline CDR1 is MNHEY and CDR2 SMNVEV (reference sequence). CDR3 bases: TGTGCCAGCAGTCTACAGGGTCTAAACACTGAAGCTTTCTTT. Its translation: CASSLQGLNTEAFF.

This clone has more than one count but fewer than ten. This chain uses TRBV2 with TRBJ2-1; 7 bases line up with TRBD2. Germline loops: CDR1 SNHLY, CDR2 FYNNEI. Trimming removed 7 bases from V and 4 bases from J; junction bases left unmatched: 10. The CDR3 runs 15 residues. This CDR3 reads CASMGGGSLYNEQFF. CDR3 bases: TGTGCCAGCATGGGGGGGGGAAGCCTTTACAATGAGCAGTTCTTC.

In nucleotides, the CDR3 is TGTGCCAGCAACTCAGGGACAGACCCCTACGAGCAGTACTTC. Protein product: CASNSGTDPYEQYF. This rearrangement joins TRBV5-6 to TRBJ2-7; 7 bases map to TRBD1. V lost 6 bases to trimming and J lost 2 bases; unmatched junction nucleotides: 8. CDR3 length: 14 amino acids. The V gene's germline CDR1 is SGHDT and CDR2 YYEEEE.

The rearrangement joins TRBV4-1 to TRBJ2-1; 12 nucleotides line up with TRBD2. The CDR3 length is 19 residues. Germline-derived CDR1 and CDR2 are MGHRA and YSYEKL. J lost 2 bases, V lost 1 base, and 9 bases had no gene match. CDR3 amino acids: CASSQGLAGVGLPYNEQFF. CDR3 bases: TGCGCCAGCAGCCAAGGACTAGCGGGGGTCGGCCTGCCCTACAATGAGCAGTTCTTC.

This chain uses TRBV4-1 with TRBJ1-5, with no clear D. Germline V gene data show CDR1 as MGHRA and CDR2 as YSYEKL. The CDR3 covers 14 residues. With 1 base removed from V and 5 bases from J, the gap between germline ends came to 9 bases. The CDR3 protein is CASSQAGLYQPQHF. CDR3 DNA: TGCGCCAGCAGCCAAGCTGGGCTTTATCAGCCCCAGCATTTT.

This chain links TRBV18 with TRBJ2-7, with D possibly TRBD1 on 5 matching bases. Trimming cost V 1 base and J 5 bases, with 15 bases left between them. Germline V gene data show CDR1 as KGHSH and CDR2 as LQKENI. This CDR3 comprises 15 residues. The CDR3 bases are TGTGCCAGCTCACCACGGGCAGGGTGGACGGACGAGCAGTACTTC. Translated: CASSPRAGWTDEQYF.

The DNA for the CDR3 is TGTGCCACCAGCACTGGGCCCTTAGAGACCCAGTACTTC. Translating gives CATSTGPLETQYF. The chain employs TRBV15 and TRBJ2-5; D uncertain. The germline V gene encodes CDR1 LNHNV and CDR2 YYDKDF (reference sequence). V was trimmed by 4 bases and J by 4 bases, leaving 10 bases between them. This CDR3 is 13 amino acids long.

As concerns this clone: Different DNA sequences within this sample yield the same CDR3. The chain is built from TRBV9 and TRBJ2-3; 12 nucleotides line up with TRBD2. V lost 0 bases, J lost 1 base, and 6 bases stayed unmatched. The germline V gene has CDR1 SGDLS and CDR2 YYNGEE. The CDR3 consists of 18 residues. The CDR3 bases are TGTGCCAGCAGCGTAGTCGCTAGCGGGGGGGCAGGCACAGATACGCAGTATTTT. This gives the protein CASSVVASGGAGTDTQYF.

This chain links TRBV5-1 with TRBJ2-5; the D gene is possibly TRBD2 (5 bases). V was pared by 4 bases and J by 5 bases, with 12 bases between. Germline CDR1 and CDR2: SGHRS and YFSETQ. The CDR3 has 13 amino acids. The CDR3 is CASSLITGETQYF. The CDR3 DNA follows: TGCGCCAGCAGCCTCATCACGGGGGAGACCCAGTACTTC.